A single sample is the source of the 4 T cell receptor beta chains below, sequenced in a study of glioma-infiltrating T cells. TCR alpha and beta CDR3 regions were amplified from RNA using iRepertoire nested multiplex PCR. TCRdb re-derived calls from the multiplex PCR reads in MiXCR, one entry per CDR3 protein. In the table there are approximately 130,000 distinct CDR3 sequences, more than 20% of which are singletons. The source material was glioma tissue, nonneoplastic brain tissue, or PBMCs (not recorded which). Receptors were obtained from a human donor with low-grade glioma or glioblastoma, undergoing nonglioma brain surgery, or in good health (not recorded which).

This clonotype was observed many times. This chain uses TRBV6-2 or TRBV6-3 with TRBJ2-5; the D is unclear. Per the germline V gene, CDR1 is MNHEY and CDR2 is SVGEGT. The CDR3 contains 15 residues. Trimming cost V 0 bases and J 2 bases, with 10 bases left between them. This chain's CDR3 is CASSYSEEQQETQYF. In nucleotides, the CDR3 is TGTGCCAGCAGTTACTCAGAGGAACAGCAAGAGACCCAGTACTTC.

At least ten counts were recorded for this clonotype. This rearrangement joins TRBV20-1 to TRBJ2-2; 7 bases are a match to TRBD2. Germline loops: CDR1 DFQATT, CDR2 SNEGSKA (reference sequence). The CDR3 contains 14 residues. The ends lost 2 bases at V and 4 bases at J; junction bases unmatched: 4. As DNA, the CDR3 is TGCAGTGCTAGATTGGGGGGGGTCACCGGGGAGCTGTTTTTT. Encoded protein: CSARLGGVTGELFF.

This clonotype has more than one count but fewer than ten. The chain joins TRBV18 to TRBJ1-5, with TRBD1 matching 8 bases. The CDR3 is 13 residues long. Germline CDR1 reads KGHSH; CDR2 reads LQKENI. The trim removed 8 bases at V and 4 bases at J, leaving 4 bases unmatched. The CDR3 nucleotides are TGTGCCAGCCGCGGACAGGGAAATCAGCCCCAGCATTTT. Encoded protein: CASRGQGNQPQHF.

As concerns this clonotype: Being one base from a much bigger clone, this may be a read error. This chain links TRBV6-2 or TRBV6-3 with TRBJ1-5, with no clear D. The germline V gene has CDR1 MNHEY and CDR2 SVGEGT. This CDR3 is built from 14 residues. V was pared by 5 bases and J by 7 bases, with 15 bases between. The CDR3 is CASSHASGYQPQHF. The CDR3 DNA is TGTGCCAGCAGTCACGCGTCGGGGTACCAGCCCCAGCATTTT.